Below are 17 T cell receptor beta chains sequenced from a single sample in a study of monozygotic twins with cystic fibrosis. TCRdb's copy holds only in-frame clones and misses some; the assay was immunoSEQ multiplex PCR. The sample lists almost 20,000 clones, roughly nine tenths occurring once. Material: blood. All receptors come from a girl aged 2-10 years with cystic fibrosis.

The V and J genes are TRBV5-6 and TRBJ1-1, with unresolved D. The CDR3 contains 11 residues. V was pared by 7 bases and J by 0 bases, with 4 bases between. The germline V gene encodes CDR1 SGHDT and CDR2 YYEEEE. The CDR3, as DNA: TGTGCCAGCGGAGTGAACACTGAAGCTTTCTTT. Translation: CASGVNTEAFF.

V usage is TRBV9 and J usage is TRBJ2-6, with D uncertain. CDR1 and CDR2 (germline): SGDLS, YYNGEE. The CDR3 is 14 amino acids. V lost 2 bases and J 0 bases, leaving 3 bases between the germline ends. As DNA, the CDR3 is TGTGCCAGCAGCGTGGGCTCTGGGGCCAACGTCCTGACTTTC. This gives the protein CASSVGSGANVLTF.

The rearrangement joins TRBV7-2 to TRBJ1-1; D is undetermined. This CDR3 has 15 residues. The V and J ends lost 1 base and 0 bases respectively, with 9 bases between them. CDR1 and CDR2 (germline): SGHTA, FQGNSA. The CDR3 coding sequence is TGTGCCAGCAGCTTAGAAGGCAGGATGAACACTGAAGCTTTCTTT. As protein: CASSLEGRMNTEAFF.

This clone has only a few counts. The chain employs TRBV5-8 and TRBJ2-7, with 11 bases fitting TRBD2. CDR1 is SGHTS and CDR2 is YDEGEE in the germline V gene. V shed 0 bases and J 3 bases; nucleotides not matched to a gene: 8. The CDR3 consists of 17 residues. The CDR3 sequence: CASSLEPSGRSGYEQYF. The CDR3 region has the DNA TGTGCCAGCAGCTTGGAACCTAGCGGGAGGTCGGGCTACGAGCAGTACTTC.

For the CDR3, the DNA is TGTGCCAGCAGCTTCCGGACTAGGGAAGAGACCCAGTACTTC. It specifies CASSFRTREETQYF. V and J are TRBV7-9 and TRBJ2-5; TRBD2 agrees at 7 bases. J gave up 3 bases and V 3 bases, and 4 bases lay outside the gene matches. Germline CDR1 and CDR2: SEHNR and FQNEAQ (reference sequence). The CDR3 contains 14 residues.

The chain recombines TRBV19 with TRBJ2-7; no clear D gene. Trimming cost V 4 bases and J 3 bases, with 10 bases left between them. The length of the CDR3 is 13 residues. Germline lookup yields CDR1 LNHDA and CDR2 SQIVND (reference sequence). DNA for the CDR3: TGTGCCAGTAGTACAATTTTTAGCTACGAGCAGTACTTC. The encoded protein is CASSTIFSYEQYF.

This chain connects TRBV18 to TRBJ2-1; D is unclear. CDR1 KGHSH and CDR2 LQKENI come from the germline V gene. CDR3 length equals 16 residues. V was clipped by 0 bases and J by 0 bases, with 9 bases between them. The CDR3 sequence is CASSPPIPSSYNEQFF. The CDR3 DNA is TGTGCCAGCTCACCACCGATTCCCAGCTCCTACAATGAGCAGTTCTTC.

The J gene is TRBJ1-3, the V gene TRBV5-4, with TRBD1 matching 8 bases. The CDR3 runs 17 residues. The ends lost 4 bases at V and 2 bases at J; junction bases unmatched: 11. Germline loops: CDR1 SGHNT, CDR2 YYREEE (reference sequence). CDR3 protein: CASSIFSRGLTGNTIYF. The CDR3 region has the DNA TGTGCCAGCAGCATATTTAGCAGGGGGCTTACTGGAAACACCATATATTTT. The variable domain in full, completed from reference TRBV5-4 and TRBJ1-3, reads ETGVTQSPTHLIKTRGQQVTLRCSSQSGHNTVSWYQQALGQGPQFIFQYYREEENGRGNFPPRFSGLQFPNYSSELNVNALELDDSALYLCASSIFSRGLTGNTIYFGEGSWLTVV.

This sequence joins TRBV6-5 and TRBJ2-2; D may correspond to TRBD1 or TRBD2 (5 bases each). V was cut by 8 bases and J by 4 bases, with 8 bases left in between. The CDR3 runs 12 residues. Germline V gene sequence: CDR1 MNHEY, CDR2 SVGAGI. CDR3 loop: CASGGATGELFF. DNA for the CDR3: TGTGCCAGCGGGGGTGCCACCGGGGAGCTGTTTTTT.

CDR3 sequence: CSATGYEQYF. The CDR3 region has the DNA TGCAGTGCAACGGGTTACGAGCAGTACTTC. The rearrangement links TRBV20-1 to TRBJ2-5, with D uncertain. Matching the DNA end better, TRBJ2-7 makes the J call doubtful. Germline V gene lookup returns CDR1 DFQATT and CDR2 SNEGSKA (reference sequence). This CDR3 spans 10 amino acids.

This clone has more than one count but fewer than ten. The V call is TRBV30, the J call TRBJ1-1, with TRBD1 identical over 10 bases. The CDR3 consists of 13 residues. The germline V gene has CDR1 GTSNPN and CDR2 SVGIG (reference sequence). CDR3 nucleotide sequence: TGTGCAGGGGACAGGGGATTGAACACTGAAGCTTTCTTT. It specifies CAGDRGLNTEAFF.

The chain joins TRBV9 to TRBJ2-5, with 8 nucleotides matching TRBD2. Germline values: CDR1 SGDLS, CDR2 YYNGEE. The CDR3 has 15 residues. V gave up 4 bases and J gave up 3 bases; unmatched junction bases: 8. The CDR3 loop reads CASSTSGWGKETQYF. The CDR3 coding sequence is TGTGCCAGCAGCACTAGCGGATGGGGGAAAGAGACCCAGTACTTC. Combining the CDR3 with reference TRBV9 and TRBJ2-5 gives the whole variable domain DSGVTQTPKHLITATGQRVTLRCSPRSGDLSVYWYQQSLDQGLQFLIQYYNGEERAKGNILERFSAQQFPDLHSELNLSSLELGDSALYFCASSTSGWGKETQYFGPGTRLLVL.

This chain joins TRBV5-5 and TRBJ1-5; D unresolved. The CDR3 runs 13 residues. CDR1 is SGHKS, CDR2 YYEKEE, per germline (reference sequence). V shed 0 bases and J shed 4 bases, with 5 bases lying between them. Here the CDR3 reads CASSLGRNQPQHF. The CDR3, as DNA: TGTGCCAGCAGCTTGGGGAGGAATCAGCCCCAGCATTTT. Using reference TRBV5-5 and TRBJ1-5 for the parts outside the CDR3, the full variable domain is DAGVTQSPTHLIKTRGQQVTLRCSPISGHKSVSWYQQVLGQGPQFIFQYYEKEERGRGNFPDRFSARQFPNYSSELNVNALLLGDSALYLCASSLGRNQPQHFGDGTRLSIL.

The V gene is TRBV6-6, the J gene TRBJ2-7; TRBD2 aligns across 8 bases. V was pared by 2 bases and J by 5 bases, with 5 bases of the junction left unmatched. The CDR3 has 14 residues. Germline CDR1 is MNHNY and CDR2 is SVGAGI (reference sequence). The CDR3 sequence is CASSYRGGTDEQYF. The CDR3 DNA sequence: TGTGCCAGCAGTTACCGGGGGGGAACAGACGAGCAGTACTTC.

V and J are TRBV7-3 and TRBJ2-7; 10 nucleotides match TRBD1. Unmatched junction bases numbered 5, after V lost 4 bases and J lost 5 bases. CDR3 length: 14 residues. The germline V gene encodes CDR1 SGHTA and CDR2 FQGTGA. The CDR3 sequence is CASSSGQGDDEQYF. The CDR3 region has the DNA TGTGCCAGCAGCTCCGGACAGGGGGACGACGAGCAGTACTTC.

The J gene is TRBJ2-1, the V gene TRBV19; 11 bases fit TRBD2. V shed 5 bases, J shed 3 bases, and the junction held 15 bases outside the gene matches. Germline V lookup: CDR1 LNHDA, CDR2 SQIVND (reference sequence). The CDR3 is 19 residues long. The CDR3 DNA reads as TGTGCCAGTAGTCTGGGACTAGCGGTAGTCTCACAAAGCTACAATGAGCAGTTCTTC. This codes for CASSLGLAVVSQSYNEQFF.

V usage is TRBV5-1 and J usage is TRBJ2-3, with D uncertain. This CDR3 has 12 residues. V gave up 3 bases and J gave up 2 bases, with 4 bases separating them. Germline V gene sequence: CDR1 SGHRS, CDR2 YFSETQ. The CDR3 region has the DNA TGCGCCAGCAGCTCCCACACAGATACGCAGTATTTT. Its translation is CASSSHTDTQYF.